This T cell receptor beta chain comes out of a study of cytomegalovirus exposure and HLA in healthy donors. Both 60 Vbeta primers and 13 Jbeta primers went into the PCR. Sequenced by immunoSEQ multiplex PCR; TCRdb stores in-frame clones only, minus some. The sample lists about 140,000 clones, 75% to 80% seen once, with around 2.5% in the top ten. The germline CDR1 and CDR2 sequences are SEHNR and FQNEAQ (reference sequence). The CDR3 runs 14 residues. V gave up 5 bases and J gave up 3 bases; unmatched junction bases: 3. On this clone itself: Additional DNA sequences in this sample encode the identical CDR3.

The chain links TRBV7-9 to TRBJ2-3; 9 bases are shared with TRBD1. This receptor was taken from a woman between 18 and 29 years old in good health and CMV-seropositive. The sample was PBMCs. CDR3 sequence reads: CASSPGQGTDTQYF. The CDR3 nucleotides are TGTGCCAGCAGCCCAGGACAGGGGACAGATACGCAGTATTTT.